The 26 T cell receptor beta chains reported below all come from one sample, sequenced in a study of CD8 T cells in Susac syndrome. With random hexamers, reverse transcription was performed on about 0.5 to 1 ug of RNA. TCRdb called the immunoSEQ multiplex PCR reads again in MiXCR, with one record for every CDR3 protein. This table holds more than 95,000 distinct CDR3 sequences, 85% to 95% found once. The sample consisted of CD4+ T cells from PBMCs. The receptors were sampled from a human donor with multiple sclerosis.

This sequence joins TRBV19 and TRBJ1-5; perhaps TRBD1 as D (6 bases). Trimming shortened V by 7 bases and J by 6 bases, and 10 bases separated the two germline ends. The V gene's germline CDR1 is LNHDA and CDR2 SQIVND (reference sequence). The CDR3 has 12 residues. DNA of the CDR3: TGTGCCAGTAATGACAGGAGTCAGCCCCAGCATTTT. Its protein is CASNDRSQPQHF.

This chain links TRBV29-1 with TRBJ2-7, with TRBD1 identical over 7 bases. Germline V lookup: CDR1 SQVTM, CDR2 ANQGSEA. Germline trimming cut 6 bases from V and 2 bases from J; bases unmatched to any gene: 10. The CDR3 is made up of 14 amino acids. The CDR3 bases are TGCAGCGTCCTTAAACAGGGGTCGGCCTACGAGCAGTACTTC. Translated, it gives CSVLKQGSAYEQYF.

This clonotype is a singleton in its sample. V gene TRBV9 combines with J gene TRBJ1-2; D is uncertain. V gave up 1 base and J gave up 2 bases, with 3 bases separating them. The V gene's germline CDR1 is SGDLS and CDR2 YYNGEE. This CDR3 comprises 12 residues. CDR3 sequence: CASSVTNYGYTF. In DNA, the CDR3 is TGTGCCAGCAGCGTAACCAACTATGGCTACACCTTC. Based on the CDR3 plus reference TRBV9 and TRBJ1-2, the full variable domain is DSGVTQTPKHLITATGQRVTLRCSPRSGDLSVYWYQQSLDQGLQFLIQYYNGEERAKGNILERFSAQQFPDLHSELNLSSLELGDSALYFCASSVTNYGYTFGSGTRLTVV.

The genes are TRBV13 and TRBJ1-1, with no clear D. Germline V CDR1 and CDR2: PRHDT, FYEKMQ (reference sequence). The CDR3 sequence is 17 residues long. The V gene lost 5 bases and the J gene lost 0 bases, with 19 bases spanning the gap. In nucleotides, the CDR3 is TGTGCCAGCAGCGCTCGACAAAGGACTATAATGAACACTGAAGCTTTCTTT. It is translated as CASSARQRTIMNTEAFF.

V and J are TRBV14 and TRBJ1-1; the match to TRBD1 covers 7 bases. Germline trimming cut 6 bases from V and 3 bases from J; bases unmatched to any gene: 1. Per the germline V gene, CDR1 is SGHDN and CDR2 is FVKESK. This CDR3 has 12 amino acids. The chain's CDR3 is CASRQGYTEAFF. CDR3 DNA: TGTGCCAGCAGACAGGGGTACACTGAAGCTTTCTTT.

V gene TRBV6-2 or TRBV6-3 combines with J gene TRBJ1-1, with D perhaps matching TRBD1 (6 bases). This CDR3 comprises 15 residues. CDR1 is MNHEY and CDR2 is SVGEGT in the germline V gene. Between the trimmed V and J ends, which lost 1 base and 5 bases, there was a span of 14 bases. The CDR3 bases are TGTGCCAGCAGTTACTGGGGGCCCTCTAGAACTGAAGCTTTCTTT. Its translation is CASSYWGPSRTEAFF.

V is TRBV12-3 or TRBV12-4 and J is TRBJ1-5; 7 nucleotides match TRBD1. The junction had 12 bases not matched to a gene; V was cut back by 7 bases and J by 3 bases. The CDR3 covers 16 residues. CDR3 nucleotide sequence: TGTGCCAGCACACACGCAGGGGGGGTCCCCAATCAGCCCCAGCATTTT. Its translation: CASTHAGGVPNQPQHF.

The chain joins TRBV3-1 to TRBJ1-3, with 7 bases fitting TRBD1. V dropped 4 bases and J dropped 3; count of bases not matched to a gene: 3. The germline V gene has CDR1 LGHDT and CDR2 YNNKEL (reference sequence). The CDR3 runs to 14 residues. The CDR3 coding sequence is TGTGCCAGCAGCCTACAGGGGTATGGAAACACCATATATTTT. Protein: CASSLQGYGNTIYF.

The V and J genes are TRBV9 and TRBJ1-3; D may be TRBD1 (6 bases). The CDR3 totals 16 residues. From germline, CDR1 is SGDLS and CDR2 YYNGEE. Trimming took 1 base from V and 0 from J, leaving 11 bases between them. This CDR3 reads CASSVLDSFSGNTIYF. The CDR3 DNA follows: TGTGCCAGCAGCGTATTGGACAGCTTCTCTGGAAACACCATATATTTT.

The CDR3 DNA reads as TGTGCCAGCAGTTCTCTAGCAGGGAGGGTGGAGCAGTTCTTC. The encoded protein is CASSSLAGRVEQFF. The V and J genes are TRBV12-3 or TRBV12-4 and TRBJ2-1; 7 nucleotides match TRBD2. V dropped 4 bases and J dropped 10; count of bases not matched to a gene: 10. The CDR3 covers 14 residues.

The rearrangement uses TRBV12-5 and TRBJ1-5; D not certain. The CDR3 covers 15 residues. V shed 1 base and J shed 2 bases, with 9 bases lying between them. Looked up from germline, CDR1 is LGHNT and CDR2 is FRNRAP. CDR3: CASGLGAWGNQPQHF. The CDR3 nucleotides are TGTGCTAGTGGTTTGGGGGCATGGGGCAATCAGCCCCAGCATTTT.

CDR3 amino acids: CALGEGPSGANVLTF. CDR3 sequence (DNA): TGTGCCCTAGGCGAGGGGCCCTCTGGGGCCAACGTCCTGACTTTC. The genes are TRBV6-2 or TRBV6-3 and TRBJ2-6; D is tentatively TRBD1 or TRBD2 (5 bases each). Per germline, CDR1 MNHEY and CDR2 SVGEGT. V gave up 11 bases and J gave up 0 bases, with 14 bases separating them. This CDR3 has 15 residues.

The rearrangement joins TRBV12-3 or TRBV12-4 to TRBJ1-4; D ambiguous. V lost 2 bases to trimming and J lost 2 bases, with 9 bases between them. The length of the CDR3 is 15 residues. The CDR3 DNA reads TGTGCCAGCAGTTTAAGTGGCCGCACTAATGAAAAACTGTTTTTT. Its translation: CASSLSGRTNEKLFF.

The chain combines TRBV2 with TRBJ1-2, with a tentative D call TRBD1 (5 bases). The CDR3 has 15 residues. CDR1 is SNHLY and CDR2 is FYNNEI in the germline V gene. V was pared by 6 bases and J by 0 bases, with 14 bases between. The CDR3 protein is CASSLTAGANYGYTF. DNA for the CDR3: TGTGCCAGCAGCTTAACGGCGGGGGCTAACTATGGCTACACCTTC.

This clonotype has just a few counts. The junction and the germline gene differ at one end; a read error may be behind it. This chain links TRBV28 with TRBJ1-1; perhaps TRBD1 as D (5 bases). The CDR3 runs to 14 residues. Germline CDR1 is MDHEN and CDR2 is SYDVKM. CDR3: CASRISGGNTEAFF. The DNA for the CDR3 is TGTGCCAGCCGAATATCGGGGGGGAACACTGAGGCTTTCTTT.

The V call is TRBV5-1, the J call TRBJ2-1; 12 bases match TRBD2. Unmatched junction bases numbered 2, after V lost 4 bases and J lost 3 bases. The length of the CDR3 is 15 residues. Germline CDR1 and CDR2: SGHRS and YFSETQ. The DNA for the CDR3 is TGCGCCAGCAGCCCTAGCGGGGGGGACTACAATGAGCAGTTCTTC. This encodes CASSPSGGDYNEQFF.

The chain is built from TRBV14 and TRBJ2-5; TRBD1 agrees at 9 bases. The CDR3 sequence is 14 residues long. V dropped 4 bases and J dropped 2; count of bases not matched to a gene: 2. Germline CDR1 SGHDN, CDR2 FVKESK. The CDR3 DNA follows: TGTGCCAGCAGCCGGGACAGGGTACAAGAGACCCAGTACTTC. Translating it yields CASSRDRVQETQYF.

The rearrangement links TRBV5-1 to TRBJ2-5; D remains ambiguous. The CDR3 length is 15 residues. The germline CDR1 and CDR2 sequences are SGHRS and YFSETQ. V lost 6 bases, J lost 7 bases, and 22 bases lay in between. The chain's CDR3 is CASIPAVGSWGTQYF. In DNA, the CDR3 is TGCGCCAGCATCCCTGCGGTGGGAAGTTGGGGGACCCAGTACTTC.

This chain joins TRBV19 and TRBJ1-1; 8 nucleotides agree with TRBD1. The junction had 8 bases not matched to a gene; V was cut back by 7 bases and J by 4 bases. Germline assignment: CDR1 LNHDA and CDR2 SQIVND (reference sequence). The CDR3 contains 14 residues. CDR3 sequence (DNA): TGTGCCAGTATCCAGGGGGCGCGGGGCACTGAAGCTTTCTTT. Translated: CASIQGARGTEAFF.

This clonotype was observed once. This rearrangement joins TRBV18 to TRBJ1-4, with 9 bases fitting TRBD1. The CDR3 length is 17 residues. V gave up 6 bases and J gave up 3 bases; unmatched junction bases: 11. Germline-derived CDR1 and CDR2 are KGHSH and LQKENI. This CDR3 is CASSRTGEVGANEKLFF. The CDR3 nucleotides are TGTGCCAGCTCGCGGACAGGGGAAGTGGGAGCTAATGAAAAACTGTTTTTT.

The J gene is TRBJ2-5, the V gene TRBV3-1; D is uncertain. Germline assignment: CDR1 LGHDT and CDR2 YNNKEL (reference sequence). The CDR3 spans 13 residues. Trimming took 1 base from V and 1 from J, leaving 4 bases between them. CDR3 bases: TGTGCCAGCAGCCAAGGACCCCAAGAGACCCAGTACTTC. Protein product: CASSQGPQETQYF.

This clonotype was counted a single time. The chain recombines TRBV29-1 with TRBJ1-2; D uncertain. Trimming shortened V by 2 bases and J by 4 bases, and 5 bases separated the two germline ends. The germline CDR1 and CDR2 sequences are SQVTM and ANQGSEA. This CDR3 contains 11 residues. CDR3 coding DNA: TGCAGCGTTGAATCCGTCTATGGCTACACCTTC. Encoded protein: CSVESVYGYTF.

This rearrangement joins TRBV5-1 to TRBJ2-7; 9 positions agree with TRBD1. Germline-derived CDR1 and CDR2 are SGHRS and YFSETQ. The V segment lost 4 bases and the J segment 7 bases; nucleotides outside the gene matches: 9. The CDR3 length is 14 residues. For the CDR3, the DNA is TGCGCCAGCAGCAGGGACAGGGCCCTCGGAGAGCAGTACTTC. Its protein is CASSRDRALGEQYF.

This clonotype has only a few counts. V and J are TRBV24-1 and TRBJ2-5; tentative D call: TRBD2 (6 bases). The length of the CDR3 is 15 residues. CDR1 KGHDR and CDR2 SFDVKD come from the germline V gene. V was pared by 2 bases and J by 1 base, with 10 bases between. The CDR3 DNA reads as TGTGCCACCAGTGATTCGGGGGTGGTCCAAGAGACCCAGTACTTC. This sequence encodes CATSDSGVVQETQYF.

The V gene is TRBV5-4, the J gene TRBJ1-1; the D is unclear. The ends were cut back, 3 bases at V and 5 bases at J, with 11 bases in the middle. The CDR3 spans 13 residues. Germline assignment: CDR1 SGHNT and CDR2 YYREEE (reference sequence). This chain's CDR3 is CASSSPSETEAFF. The CDR3 bases are TGTGCCAGCAGCTCCCCGTCGGAGACTGAAGCTTTCTTT.

This chain joins TRBV7-6 and TRBJ2-5; TRBD1 matches 7 bases. After removal of 3 bases from V and 10 bases from J, the junction contained 5 bases not matched to a gene. The germline V gene has CDR1 SGHVS and CDR2 FNYEAQ. The CDR3 sequence is 12 residues long. This CDR3 reads CASSLDRIDQYF. CDR3 bases: TGTGCCAGCAGCTTGGACAGGATCGACCAGTACTTC. The variable domain in full, with the rest retrieved from reference TRBV7-6 and TRBJ2-5, is GAGVSQSPRYKVTKRGQDVALRCDPISGHVSLYWYRQALGQGPEFLTYFNYEAQQDKSGLPNDRFSAERPEGSISTLTIQRTEQRDSAMYRCASSLDRIDQYFGPGTRLLVL.